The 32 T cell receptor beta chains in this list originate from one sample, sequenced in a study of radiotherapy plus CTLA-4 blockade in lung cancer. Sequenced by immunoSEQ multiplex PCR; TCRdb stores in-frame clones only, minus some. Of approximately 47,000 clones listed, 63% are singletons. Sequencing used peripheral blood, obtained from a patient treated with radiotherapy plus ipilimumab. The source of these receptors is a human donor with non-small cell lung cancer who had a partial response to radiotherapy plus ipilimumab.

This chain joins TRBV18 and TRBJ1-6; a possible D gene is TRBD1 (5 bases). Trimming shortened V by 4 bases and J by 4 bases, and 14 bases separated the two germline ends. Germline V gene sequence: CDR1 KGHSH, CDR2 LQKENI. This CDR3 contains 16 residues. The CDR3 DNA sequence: TGTGCCAGCTCACGGTCCGACAGCTTGTATAATTCACCCCTCCACTTT. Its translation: CASSRSDSLYNSPLHF.

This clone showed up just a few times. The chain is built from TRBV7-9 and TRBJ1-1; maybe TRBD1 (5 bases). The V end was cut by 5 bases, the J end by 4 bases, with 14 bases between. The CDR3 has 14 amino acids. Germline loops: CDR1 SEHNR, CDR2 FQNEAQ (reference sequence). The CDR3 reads CASSNQGIGTEAFF. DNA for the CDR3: TGTGCCAGCAGCAATCAGGGCATCGGCACTGAAGCTTTCTTT.

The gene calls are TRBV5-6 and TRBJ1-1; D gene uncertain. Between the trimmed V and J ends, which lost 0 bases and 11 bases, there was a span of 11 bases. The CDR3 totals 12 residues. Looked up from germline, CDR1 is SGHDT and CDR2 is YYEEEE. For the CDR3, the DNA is TGTGCCAGCAGCTTGGGGGGAGTCACGGCTTTCTTT. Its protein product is CASSLGGVTAFF.

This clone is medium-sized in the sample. This chain's CDR3 is CASSRNTEAFF. CDR3 nucleotide sequence: TGTGCCAGCAGTCGGAACACTGAAGCTTTCTTT. The chain joins TRBV6-1 to TRBJ1-1, with no clear D. The CDR3 consists of 11 residues. The germline CDR1 and CDR2 sequences are MNHNS and SASEGT. V shed 5 bases and J shed 1 base, with 2 bases lying between them.

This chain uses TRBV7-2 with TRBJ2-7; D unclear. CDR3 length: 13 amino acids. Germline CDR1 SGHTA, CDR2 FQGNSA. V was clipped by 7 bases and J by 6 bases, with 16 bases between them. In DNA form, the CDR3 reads TGTGCCAGCACCAAATTGGAACCAGGCGAGCAGTACTTC. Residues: CASTKLEPGEQYF. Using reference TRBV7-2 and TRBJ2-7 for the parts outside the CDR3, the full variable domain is GAGVSQSPSNKVTEKGKDVELRCDPISGHTALYWYRQSLGQGLEFLIYFQGNSAPDKSGLPSDRFSAERTGGSVSTLTIQRTQQEDSAVYLCASTKLEPGEQYFGPGTRLTVT.

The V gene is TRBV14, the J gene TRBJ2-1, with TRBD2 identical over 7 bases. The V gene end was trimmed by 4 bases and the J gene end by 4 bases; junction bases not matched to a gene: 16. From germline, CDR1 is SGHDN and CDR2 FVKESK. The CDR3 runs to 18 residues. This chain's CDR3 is CASSPPGTRRELYNEQFF. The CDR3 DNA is TGTGCCAGCAGCCCCCCCGGGACGCGGCGGGAGCTATACAATGAGCAGTTCTTC.

CDR3 DNA: TGTGCCAGCAGTTACCACGGTCGGAGCTCCTACAATGAGCAGTTCTTC. It encodes CASSYHGRSSYNEQFF. The chain employs TRBV6-6 and TRBJ2-1; no clear D gene. Germline loops: CDR1 MNHNY, CDR2 SVGAGI (reference sequence). V dropped 2 bases and J dropped 0 bases, with 11 bases sitting between them. This CDR3 spans 16 amino acids.

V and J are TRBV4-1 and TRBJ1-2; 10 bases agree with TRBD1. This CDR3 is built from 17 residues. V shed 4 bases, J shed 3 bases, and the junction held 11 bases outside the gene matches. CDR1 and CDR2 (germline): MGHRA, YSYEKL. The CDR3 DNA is TGCGCCAGCAGCCCCTCGGGACAGGGGAGTCCGGACTATGGCTACACCTTC. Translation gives CASSPSGQGSPDYGYTF.

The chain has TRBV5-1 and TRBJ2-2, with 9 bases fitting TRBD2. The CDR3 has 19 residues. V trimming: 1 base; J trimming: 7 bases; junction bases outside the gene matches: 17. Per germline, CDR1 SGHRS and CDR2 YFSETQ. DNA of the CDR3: TGCGCCAGCAGCTTGCAGCCGGGTCGGCGGGAGGGCCGGAACGGGGAGCTGTTTTTT. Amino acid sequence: CASSLQPGRREGRNGELFF.

The CDR3 loop reads CASSPGHNYGYTF. The CDR3 DNA reads TGTGCCAGCAGTCCTGGACATAACTATGGCTACACCTTC. This sequence joins TRBV6-5 and TRBJ1-2, with D possibly TRBD1 on 5 matching bases. Trimming pared 5 bases from V and 1 base from J, leaving 8 bases between. This CDR3 comprises 13 residues. Germline CDR1 reads MNHEY; CDR2 reads SVGAGI.

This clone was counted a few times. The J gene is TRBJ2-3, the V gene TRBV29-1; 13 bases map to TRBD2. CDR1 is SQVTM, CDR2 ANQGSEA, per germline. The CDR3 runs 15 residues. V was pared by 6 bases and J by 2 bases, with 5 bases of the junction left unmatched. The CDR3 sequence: CSVGGLAGHTDTQYF. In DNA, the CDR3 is TGCAGCGTGGGGGGACTAGCGGGGCACACAGATACGCAGTATTTT.

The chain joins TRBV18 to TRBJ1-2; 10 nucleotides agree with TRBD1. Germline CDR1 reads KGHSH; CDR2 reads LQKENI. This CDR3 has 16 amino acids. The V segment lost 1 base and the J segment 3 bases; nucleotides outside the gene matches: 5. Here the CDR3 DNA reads TGTGCCAGCTCACCACGGCAAGGACAGGGGGACTATGGCTACACCTTC. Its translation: CASSPRQGQGDYGYTF. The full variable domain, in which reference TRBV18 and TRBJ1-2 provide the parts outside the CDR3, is NAGVMQNPRHLVRRRGQEARLRCSPMKGHSHVYWYRQLPEEGLKFMVYLQKENIIDESGMPKERFSAEFPKEGPSILRIQQVVRGDSAAYFCASSPRQGQGDYGYTFGSGTRLTVV.

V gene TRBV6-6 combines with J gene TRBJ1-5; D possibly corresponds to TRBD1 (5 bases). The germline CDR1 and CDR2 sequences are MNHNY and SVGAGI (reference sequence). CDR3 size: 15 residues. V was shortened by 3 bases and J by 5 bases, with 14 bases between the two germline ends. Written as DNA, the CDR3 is TGTGCCAGCAGTTATAGGGTGTGGGGGGATCAGCCCCAGCATTTT. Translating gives CASSYRVWGDQPQHF.

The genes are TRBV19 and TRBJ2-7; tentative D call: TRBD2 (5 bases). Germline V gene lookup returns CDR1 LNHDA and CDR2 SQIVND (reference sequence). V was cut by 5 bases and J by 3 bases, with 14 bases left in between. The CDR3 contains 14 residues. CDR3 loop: CASSSGLSNYEQYF. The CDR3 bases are TGTGCCAGTAGTTCGGGGTTATCCAACTACGAGCAGTACTTC.

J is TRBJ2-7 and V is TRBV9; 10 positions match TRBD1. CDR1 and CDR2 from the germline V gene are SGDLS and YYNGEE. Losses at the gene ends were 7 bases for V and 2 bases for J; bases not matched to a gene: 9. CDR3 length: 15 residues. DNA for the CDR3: TGTGCCAGCTCACTCTCCGGGACAGGGGCCTACGAGCAGTACTTC. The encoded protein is CASSLSGTGAYEQYF.

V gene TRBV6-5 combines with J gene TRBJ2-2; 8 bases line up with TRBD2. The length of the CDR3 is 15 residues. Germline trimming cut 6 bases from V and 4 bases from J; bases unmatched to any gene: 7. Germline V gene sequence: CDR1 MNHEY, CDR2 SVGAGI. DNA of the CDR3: TGTGCCAGCAGACCTAAGCGGGGGAGCACCGGGGAGCTGTTTTTT. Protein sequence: CASRPKRGSTGELFF.

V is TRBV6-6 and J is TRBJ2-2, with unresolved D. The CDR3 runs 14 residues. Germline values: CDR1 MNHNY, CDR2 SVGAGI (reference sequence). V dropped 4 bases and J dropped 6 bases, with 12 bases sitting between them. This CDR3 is CASSSHDLAGELFF. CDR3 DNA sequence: TGTGCCAGCAGTTCCCACGACTTGGCCGGGGAGCTGTTTTTT.

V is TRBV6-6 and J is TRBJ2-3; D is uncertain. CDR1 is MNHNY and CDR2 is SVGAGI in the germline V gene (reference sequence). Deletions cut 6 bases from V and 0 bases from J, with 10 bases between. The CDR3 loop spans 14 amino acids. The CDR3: CASRGSPSTDTQYF. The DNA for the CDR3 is TGTGCCAGCAGGGGCAGCCCTAGCACAGATACGCAGTATTTT.

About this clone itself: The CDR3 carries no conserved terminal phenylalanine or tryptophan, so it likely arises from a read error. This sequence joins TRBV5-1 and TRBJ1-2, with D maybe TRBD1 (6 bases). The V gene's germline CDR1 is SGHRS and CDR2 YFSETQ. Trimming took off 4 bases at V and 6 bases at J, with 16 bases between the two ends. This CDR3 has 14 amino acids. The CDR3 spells CASSPLAGVDGYTL. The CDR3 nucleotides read TGCGCCAGCAGCCCCCTGGCAGGGGTGGATGGCTACACCCTC.

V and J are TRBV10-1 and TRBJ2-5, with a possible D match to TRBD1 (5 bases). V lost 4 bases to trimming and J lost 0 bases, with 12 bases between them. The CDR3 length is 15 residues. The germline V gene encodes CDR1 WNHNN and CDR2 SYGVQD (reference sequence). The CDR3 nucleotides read TGCGCCAGCAGTGGGGTGGGGCATCACCAAGAGACCCAGTACTTC. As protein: CASSGVGHHQETQYF.

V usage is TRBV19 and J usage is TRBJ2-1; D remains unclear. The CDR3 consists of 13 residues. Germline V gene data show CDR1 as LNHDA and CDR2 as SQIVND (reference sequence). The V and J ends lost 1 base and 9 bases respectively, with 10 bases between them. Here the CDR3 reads CASSIGALREQFF. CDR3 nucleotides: TGTGCCAGTAGTATAGGAGCCTTACGTGAGCAGTTCTTC.

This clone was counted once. The CDR3 coding sequence is TGTGCCAGCAGCTCCGGCGGGGGACAGGGGAATCAGCCCCAGCATTTT. Protein: CASSSGGGQGNQPQHF. J is TRBJ1-5 and V is TRBV5-5, with 10 bases identical to TRBD1. This CDR3 contains 16 residues. Germline V gene sequence: CDR1 SGHKS, CDR2 YYEKEE (reference sequence). V lost 3 bases, J lost 4 bases, and 7 bases stayed unmatched.

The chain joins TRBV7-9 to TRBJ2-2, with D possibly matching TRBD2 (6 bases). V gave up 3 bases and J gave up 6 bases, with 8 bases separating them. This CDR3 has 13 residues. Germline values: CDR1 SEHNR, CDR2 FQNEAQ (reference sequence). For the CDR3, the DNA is TGTGCCAGCAGCTTGGGAGGAGCCGGGGAGCTGTTTTTT. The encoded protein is CASSLGGAGELFF.

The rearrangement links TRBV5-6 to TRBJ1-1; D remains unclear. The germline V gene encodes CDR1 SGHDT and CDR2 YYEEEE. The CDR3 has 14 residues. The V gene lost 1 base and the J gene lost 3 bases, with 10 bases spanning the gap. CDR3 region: CASSLRDIDTEAFF. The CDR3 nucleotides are TGTGCCAGCAGCTTGAGAGACATAGACACTGAAGCTTTCTTT.

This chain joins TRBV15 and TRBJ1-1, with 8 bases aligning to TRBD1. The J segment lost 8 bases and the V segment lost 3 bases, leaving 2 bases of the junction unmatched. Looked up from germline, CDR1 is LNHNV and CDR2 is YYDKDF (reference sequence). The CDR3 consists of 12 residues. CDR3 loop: CATSRRQGEAFF. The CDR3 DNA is TGTGCCACCAGCAGGAGACAGGGGGAAGCTTTCTTT.

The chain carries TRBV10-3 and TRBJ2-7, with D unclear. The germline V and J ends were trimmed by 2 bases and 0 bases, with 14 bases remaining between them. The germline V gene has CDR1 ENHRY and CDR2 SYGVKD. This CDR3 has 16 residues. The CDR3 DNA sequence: TGTGCCATCAGTGAGGGCCAGACCAGGATCTCCTACGAGCAGTACTTC. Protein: CAISEGQTRISYEQYF.

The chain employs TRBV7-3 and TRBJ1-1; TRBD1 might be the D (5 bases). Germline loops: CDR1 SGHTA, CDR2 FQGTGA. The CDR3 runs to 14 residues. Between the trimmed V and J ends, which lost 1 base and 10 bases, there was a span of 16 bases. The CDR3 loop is CASSLNPGLGGAFF. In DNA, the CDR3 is TGTGCCAGCAGCTTAAATCCAGGGCTGGGAGGAGCTTTCTTT.

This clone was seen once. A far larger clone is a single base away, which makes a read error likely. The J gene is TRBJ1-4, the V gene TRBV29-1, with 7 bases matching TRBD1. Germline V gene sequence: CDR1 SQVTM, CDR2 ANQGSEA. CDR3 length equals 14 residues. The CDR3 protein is CSVGAGGTNENLFF. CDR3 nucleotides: TGCAGCGTTGGGGCAGGGGGAACTAATGAAAATCTGTTTTTT.

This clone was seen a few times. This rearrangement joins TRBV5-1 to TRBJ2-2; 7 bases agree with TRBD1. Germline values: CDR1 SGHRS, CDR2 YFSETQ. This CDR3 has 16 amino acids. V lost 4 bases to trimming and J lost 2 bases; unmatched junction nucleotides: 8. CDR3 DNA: TGCGCCAGCAGCCAACTGACAGGGCGCAACACCGGGGAGCTGTTTTTT. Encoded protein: CASSQLTGRNTGELFF.

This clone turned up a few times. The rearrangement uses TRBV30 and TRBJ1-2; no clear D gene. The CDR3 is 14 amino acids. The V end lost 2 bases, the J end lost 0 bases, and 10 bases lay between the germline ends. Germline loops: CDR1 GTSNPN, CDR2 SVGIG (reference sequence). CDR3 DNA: TGTGCCTGGAGTCCTAACCAAGCTAACTATGGCTACACCTTC. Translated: CAWSPNQANYGYTF.

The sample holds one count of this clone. CDR3 nucleotides: TGTGCCAGCAGAACTTGGGCAGGGGCGCTCGGAGAAGGGAATCAGCCCCAGCATTTT. Amino acids: CASRTWAGALGEGNQPQHF. This rearrangement joins TRBV7-9 to TRBJ1-5; a weak D match, TRBD1 (6 bases). The V gene's germline CDR1 is SEHNR and CDR2 FQNEAQ (reference sequence). The germline V and J ends were trimmed by 6 bases and 4 bases, with 28 bases remaining between them. This CDR3 spans 19 amino acids.

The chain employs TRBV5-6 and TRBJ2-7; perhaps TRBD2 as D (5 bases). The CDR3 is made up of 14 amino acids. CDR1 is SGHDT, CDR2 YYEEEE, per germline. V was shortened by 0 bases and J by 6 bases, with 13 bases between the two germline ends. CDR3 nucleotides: TGTGCCAGCAGCTTGGGGCCAACAGAGGGCGAGCAGTACTTC. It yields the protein CASSLGPTEGEQYF.